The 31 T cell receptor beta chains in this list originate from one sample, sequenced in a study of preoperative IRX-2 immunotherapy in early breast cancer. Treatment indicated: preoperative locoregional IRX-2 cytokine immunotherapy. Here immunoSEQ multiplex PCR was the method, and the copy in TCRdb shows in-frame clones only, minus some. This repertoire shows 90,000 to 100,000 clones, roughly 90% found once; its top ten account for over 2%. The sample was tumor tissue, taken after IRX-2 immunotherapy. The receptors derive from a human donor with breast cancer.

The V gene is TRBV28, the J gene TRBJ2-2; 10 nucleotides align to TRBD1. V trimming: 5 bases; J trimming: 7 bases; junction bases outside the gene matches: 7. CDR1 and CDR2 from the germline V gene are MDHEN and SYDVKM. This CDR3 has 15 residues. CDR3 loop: CASSHDRGHGGELFF. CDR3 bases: TGTGCCAGCAGTCACGACAGGGGGCACGGCGGGGAGCTGTTTTTT. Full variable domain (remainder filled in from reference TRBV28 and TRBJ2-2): DVKVTQSSRYLVKRTGEKVFLECVQDMDHENMFWYRQDPGLGLRLIYFSYDVKMKEKGDIPEGYSVSREKKERFSLILESASTNQTSMYLCASSHDRGHGGELFFGEGSRLTVL.

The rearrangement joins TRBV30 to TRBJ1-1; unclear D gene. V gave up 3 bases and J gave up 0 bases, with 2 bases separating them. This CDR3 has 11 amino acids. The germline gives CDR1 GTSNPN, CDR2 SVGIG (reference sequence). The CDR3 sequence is CAWSMNTEAFF. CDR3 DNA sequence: TGTGCCTGGAGCATGAACACTGAAGCTTTCTTT.

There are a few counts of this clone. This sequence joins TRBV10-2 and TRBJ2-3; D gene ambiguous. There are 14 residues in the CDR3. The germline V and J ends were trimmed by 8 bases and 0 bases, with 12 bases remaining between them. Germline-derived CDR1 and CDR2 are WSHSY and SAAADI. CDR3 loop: CASEYDLSTDTQYF. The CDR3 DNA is TGCGCCAGCGAGTACGACCTCAGCACAGATACGCAGTATTTT.

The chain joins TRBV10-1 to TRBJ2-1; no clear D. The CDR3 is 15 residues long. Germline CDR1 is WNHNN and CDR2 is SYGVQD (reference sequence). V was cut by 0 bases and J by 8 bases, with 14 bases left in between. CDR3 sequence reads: CASSESQHPRDEQFF. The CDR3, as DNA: TGCGCCAGCAGTGAGTCGCAGCACCCTAGGGATGAGCAGTTCTTC.

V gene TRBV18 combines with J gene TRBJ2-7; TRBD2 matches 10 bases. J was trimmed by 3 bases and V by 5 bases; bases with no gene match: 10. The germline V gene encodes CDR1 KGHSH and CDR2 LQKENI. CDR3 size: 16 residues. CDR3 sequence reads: CASSGGQVAGGYEQYF. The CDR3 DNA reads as TGTGCCAGCTCAGGAGGTCAAGTAGCGGGAGGCTACGAGCAGTACTTC.

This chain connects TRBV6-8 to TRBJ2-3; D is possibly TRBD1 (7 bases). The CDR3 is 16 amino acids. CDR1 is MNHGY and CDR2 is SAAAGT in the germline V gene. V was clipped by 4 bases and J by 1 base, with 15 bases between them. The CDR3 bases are TGTGCCAGCAGTTTCCAGGGGGGTTACGGCACAGATACGCAGTATTTT. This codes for CASSFQGGYGTDTQYF.

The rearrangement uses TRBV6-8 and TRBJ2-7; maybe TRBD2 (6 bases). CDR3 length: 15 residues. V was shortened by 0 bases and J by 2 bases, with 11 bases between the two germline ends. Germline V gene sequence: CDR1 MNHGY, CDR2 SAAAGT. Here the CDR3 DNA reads TGTGCCAGCAGTTACTCCGGGACTGAAACCTACGAGCAGTACTTC. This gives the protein CASSYSGTETYEQYF.

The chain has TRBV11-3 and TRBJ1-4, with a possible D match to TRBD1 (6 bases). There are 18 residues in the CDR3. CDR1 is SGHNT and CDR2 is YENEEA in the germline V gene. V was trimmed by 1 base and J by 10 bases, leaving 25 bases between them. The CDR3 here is CASSLVSVTGNRVGKLFF. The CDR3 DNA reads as TGTGCCAGCAGCTTAGTTTCCGTTACAGGGAATAGGGTCGGAAAACTGTTTTTT.

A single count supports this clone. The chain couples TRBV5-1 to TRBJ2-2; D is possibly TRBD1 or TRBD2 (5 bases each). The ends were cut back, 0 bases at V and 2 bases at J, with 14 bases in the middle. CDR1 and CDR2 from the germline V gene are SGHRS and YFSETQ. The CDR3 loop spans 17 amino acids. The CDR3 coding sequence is TGCGCCAGCAGCTTGGGAAGCCCCGGGACCAACACCGGGGAGCTGTTTTTT. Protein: CASSLGSPGTNTGELFF.

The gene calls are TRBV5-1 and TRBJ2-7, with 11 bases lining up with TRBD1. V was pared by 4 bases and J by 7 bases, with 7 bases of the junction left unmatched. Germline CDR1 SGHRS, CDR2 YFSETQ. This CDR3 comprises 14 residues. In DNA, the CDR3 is TGCGCCAGCAGCACGGGGACAGGGGGGGAAGAGCAGTACTTC. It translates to CASSTGTGGEEQYF.

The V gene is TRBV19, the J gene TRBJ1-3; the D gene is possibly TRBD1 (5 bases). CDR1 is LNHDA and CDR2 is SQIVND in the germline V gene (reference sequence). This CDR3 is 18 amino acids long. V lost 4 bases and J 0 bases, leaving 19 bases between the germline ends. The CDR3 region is CASSTLSGEAHSGNTIYF. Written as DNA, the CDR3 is TGTGCCAGTAGTACGCTTTCGGGGGAGGCACACTCTGGAAACACCATATATTTT.

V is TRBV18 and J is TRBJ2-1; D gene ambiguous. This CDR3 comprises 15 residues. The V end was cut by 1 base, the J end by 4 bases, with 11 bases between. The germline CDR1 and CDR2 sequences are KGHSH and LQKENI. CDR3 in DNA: TGTGCCAGCTCACCACGTGGCGGAGATTACAATGAGCAGTTCTTC. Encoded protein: CASSPRGGDYNEQFF.

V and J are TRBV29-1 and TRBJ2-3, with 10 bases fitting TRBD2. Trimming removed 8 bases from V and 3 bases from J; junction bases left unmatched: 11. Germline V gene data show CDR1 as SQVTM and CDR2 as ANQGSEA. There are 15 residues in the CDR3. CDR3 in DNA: TGCAGCCCAGTGAGAGCGGGAGGGGGGACAGATACGCAGTATTTT. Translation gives CSPVRAGGGTDTQYF.

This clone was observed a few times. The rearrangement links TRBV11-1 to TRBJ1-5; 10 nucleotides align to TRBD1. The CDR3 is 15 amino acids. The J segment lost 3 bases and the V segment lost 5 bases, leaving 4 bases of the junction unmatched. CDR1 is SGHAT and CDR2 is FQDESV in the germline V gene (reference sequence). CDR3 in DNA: TGTGCCAGCAGCGTGGGACAGGGGTTCAATCAGCCCCAGCATTTT. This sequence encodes CASSVGQGFNQPQHF. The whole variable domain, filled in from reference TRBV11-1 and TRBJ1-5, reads EAEVAQSPRYKITEKSQAVAFWCDPISGHATLYWYRQILGQGPELLVQFQDESVVDDSQLPKDRFSAERLKGVDSTLKIQPAELGDSAMYLCASSVGQGFNQPQHFGDGTRLSIL.

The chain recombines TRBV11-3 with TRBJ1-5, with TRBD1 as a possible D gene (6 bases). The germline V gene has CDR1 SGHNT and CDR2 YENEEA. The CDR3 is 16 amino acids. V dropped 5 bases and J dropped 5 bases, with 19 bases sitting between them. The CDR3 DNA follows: TGTGCCAGCAGCCAGGACCCGGGGGCAAGGGATCAGCCCCAGCATTTT. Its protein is CASSQDPGARDQPQHF.

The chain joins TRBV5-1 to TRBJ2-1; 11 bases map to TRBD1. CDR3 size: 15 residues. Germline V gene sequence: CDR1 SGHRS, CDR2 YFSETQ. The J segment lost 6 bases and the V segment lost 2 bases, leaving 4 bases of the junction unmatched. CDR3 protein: CASSFSGQGGNEQFF. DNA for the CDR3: TGCGCCAGCAGCTTTTCGGGACAGGGGGGCAATGAGCAGTTCTTC.

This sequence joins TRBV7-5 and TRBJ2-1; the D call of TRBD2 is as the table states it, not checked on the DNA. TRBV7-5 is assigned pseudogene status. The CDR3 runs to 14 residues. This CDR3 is CASSSGTSRDEQFF. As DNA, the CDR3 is TGTGCCAGCAGCTCCGGGACTAGCCGGGATGAGCAGTTCTTC.

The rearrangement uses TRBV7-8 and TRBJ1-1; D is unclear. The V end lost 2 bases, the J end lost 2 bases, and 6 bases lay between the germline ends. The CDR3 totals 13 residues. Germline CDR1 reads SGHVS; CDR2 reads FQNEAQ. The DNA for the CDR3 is TGTGCCAGCAGCTTATACAGAAACACTGAAGCTTTCTTT. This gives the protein CASSLYRNTEAFF.

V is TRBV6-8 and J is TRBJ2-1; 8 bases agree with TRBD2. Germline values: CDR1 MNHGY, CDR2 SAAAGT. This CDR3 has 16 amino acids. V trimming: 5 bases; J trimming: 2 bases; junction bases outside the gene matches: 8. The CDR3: CASSGPGLGPYNEQFF. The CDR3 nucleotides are TGTGCCAGCAGTGGCCCGGGACTAGGCCCCTACAATGAGCAGTTCTTC.

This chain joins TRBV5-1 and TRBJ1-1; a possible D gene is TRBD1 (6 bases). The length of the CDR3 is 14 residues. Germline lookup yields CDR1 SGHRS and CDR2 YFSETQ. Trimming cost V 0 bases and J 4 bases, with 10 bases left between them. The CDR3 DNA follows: TGCGCCAGCAGCTTGGGGGGGCTGAGCACTGAAGCTTTCTTT. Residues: CASSLGGLSTEAFF.

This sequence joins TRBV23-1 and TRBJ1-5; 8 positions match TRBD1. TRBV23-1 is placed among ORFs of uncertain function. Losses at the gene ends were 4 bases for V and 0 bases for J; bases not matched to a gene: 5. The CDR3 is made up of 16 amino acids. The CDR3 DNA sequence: TGCGCCAGCAGTCGGACAGGGATCTATAGCAATCAGCCCCAGCATTTT. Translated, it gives CASSRTGIYSNQPQHF.

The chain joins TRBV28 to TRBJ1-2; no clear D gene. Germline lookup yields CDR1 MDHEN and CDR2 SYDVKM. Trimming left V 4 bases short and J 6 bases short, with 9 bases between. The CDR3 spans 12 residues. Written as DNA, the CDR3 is TGTGCCAGCAGTTCCCCCCCGAATGGCTACACCTTC. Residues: CASSSPPNGYTF.

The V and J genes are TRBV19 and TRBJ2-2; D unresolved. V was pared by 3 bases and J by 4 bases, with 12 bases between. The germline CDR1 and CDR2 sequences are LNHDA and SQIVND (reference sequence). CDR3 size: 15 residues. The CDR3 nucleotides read TGTGCCAGTAGTATCCCCGGATCCAGCACCGGGGAGCTGTTTTTT. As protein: CASSIPGSSTGELFF.

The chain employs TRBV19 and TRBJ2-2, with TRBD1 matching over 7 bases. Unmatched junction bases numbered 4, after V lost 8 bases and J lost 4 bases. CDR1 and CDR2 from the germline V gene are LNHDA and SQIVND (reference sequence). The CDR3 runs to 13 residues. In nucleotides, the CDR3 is TGTGCCAGTGGCGACAGGGCCACCGGGGAGCTGTTTTTT. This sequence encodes CASGDRATGELFF.

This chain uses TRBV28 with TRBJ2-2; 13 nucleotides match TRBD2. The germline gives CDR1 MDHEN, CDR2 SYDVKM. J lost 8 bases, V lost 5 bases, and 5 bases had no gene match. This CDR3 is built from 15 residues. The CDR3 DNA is TGTGCCAGCAGTCATTGGACTAGCGGGAGTGGGGAGCTGTTTTTT. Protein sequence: CASSHWTSGSGELFF.

The CDR3 here is CSVEDPIEETQYF. In DNA, the CDR3 is TGCAGCGTTGAAGACCCTATTGAGGAGACCCAGTACTTC. The gene calls are TRBV29-1 and TRBJ2-5; no clear D. CDR3 length equals 13 residues. Germline V gene data show CDR1 as SQVTM and CDR2 as ANQGSEA. V was shortened by 0 bases and J by 5 bases, with 10 bases between the two germline ends. The full variable domain, with the rest looked up from reference TRBV29-1 and TRBJ2-5, is SAVISQKPSRDICQRGTSLTIQCQVDSQVTMMFWYRQQPGQSLTLIATANQGSEATYESGFVIDKFPISRPNLTFSTLTVSNMSPEDSSIYLCSVEDPIEETQYFGPGTRLLVL.

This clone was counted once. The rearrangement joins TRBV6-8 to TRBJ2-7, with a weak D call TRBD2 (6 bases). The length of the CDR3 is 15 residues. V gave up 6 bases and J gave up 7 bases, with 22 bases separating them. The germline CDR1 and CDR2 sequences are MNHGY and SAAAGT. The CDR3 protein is CASREGGGGEEEQYF. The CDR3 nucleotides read TGTGCCAGCAGGGAAGGCGGCGGCGGGGAAGAGGAGCAGTACTTC.

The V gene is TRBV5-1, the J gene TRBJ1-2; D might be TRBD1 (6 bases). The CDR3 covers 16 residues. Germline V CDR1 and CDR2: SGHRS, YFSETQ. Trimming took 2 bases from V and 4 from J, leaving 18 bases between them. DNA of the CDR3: TGCGCCAGCAGCTTTGGTGTGGGGGCGCCAGGCTATGGCTACACCTTC. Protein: CASSFGVGAPGYGYTF.

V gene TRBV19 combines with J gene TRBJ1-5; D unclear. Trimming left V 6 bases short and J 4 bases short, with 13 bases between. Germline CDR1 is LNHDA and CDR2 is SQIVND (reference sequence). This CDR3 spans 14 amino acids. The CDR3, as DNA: TGTGCCAGTAGCGGCTTGGGCGGTAATCAGCCCCAGCATTTT. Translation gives CASSGLGGNQPQHF.

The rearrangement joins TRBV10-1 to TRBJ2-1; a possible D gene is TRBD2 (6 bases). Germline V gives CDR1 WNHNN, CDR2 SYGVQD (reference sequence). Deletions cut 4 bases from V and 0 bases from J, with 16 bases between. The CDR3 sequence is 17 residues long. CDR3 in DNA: TGCGCCAGCAGTGCTTCGACTCCCGGGAGCTCCTACAATGAGCAGTTCTTC. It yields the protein CASSASTPGSSYNEQFF.

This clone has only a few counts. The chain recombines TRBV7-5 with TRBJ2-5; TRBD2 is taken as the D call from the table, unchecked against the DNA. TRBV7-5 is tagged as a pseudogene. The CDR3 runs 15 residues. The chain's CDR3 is CASSSRGAKEGTQYF. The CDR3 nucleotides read TGTGCCAGCAGCTCGCGGGGGGCCAAGGAGGGGACCCAGTACTTC.